The entry below describes one T cell receptor (beta chain). TCRdb's table, derived via immunoSEQ multiplex PCR, lists solely in-frame clones and lacks some. The repertoire holds about 82,000 clones, with around nine tenths as singletons. Isocitrate dehydrogenase mutation was absent in all glioblastoma patients. These data originate in a study of glioma-infiltrating T cells after dendritic cell vaccination. Study at large: Patients had newly diagnosed or recurrent glioblastoma and received dendritic cell vaccines. Patients received three intradermal dendritic cell vaccine injections at biweekly intervals.

CDR1 is GTSNPN, CDR2 SVGIG, per germline (reference sequence). V was clipped by 0 bases and J by 0 bases, with 8 bases between them. CDR3 length: 14 amino acids. The sample was blood, taken before dendritic cell vaccination. V and J are TRBV30 and TRBJ1-1, with unresolved D. The clonotype originates from a human donor with glioblastoma. Here the CDR3 reads CAWSVGKMNTEAFF. Written as DNA, the CDR3 is TGTGCCTGGAGTGTGGGCAAGATGAACACTGAAGCTTTCTTT. The full variable domain, in which reference TRBV30 and TRBJ1-1 provide the parts outside the CDR3, is SQTIHQWPATLVQPVGSPLSLECTVEGTSNPNLYWYRQAAGRGLQLLFYSVGIGQISSEVPQNLSASRPQDRQFILSSKKLLLSDSGFYLCAWSVGKMNTEAFFGQGTRLTVV.